This T cell receptor beta chain was documented in a study of cytomegalovirus exposure and HLA in healthy donors. V was shortened by 5 bases and J by 0 bases, with 10 bases between the two germline ends. Germline V gene data show CDR1 as MNHNY and CDR2 as SVGAGI (reference sequence). CDR3 length equals 14 residues. Profiling relied on immunoSEQ multiplex PCR, and the TCRdb table lists in-frame clones only, not all of them. The table includes 120,000 to 150,000 clones, about 88% detected once. This TCR was sampled from a woman aged 18-29 years in good health and CMV-seropositive. Specimen: PBMCs. The gene calls are TRBV6-6 and TRBJ2-5; perhaps TRBD2 as D (6 bases). The chain's CDR3 is CASSQPGDQETQYF. CDR3 nucleotides: TGTGCCAGCAGTCAACCGGGAGACCAAGAGACCCAGTACTTC.